One T cell receptor (beta chain) is described in this entry. This clonotype has ten or more counts. Its cognate antigen has yet to be identified. Per-nucleotide qualities are absent, and no much larger clonotype sits a single base away. The data stem from a study of blood T cells in healthy people across ages (dated by TCRdb to between 2015 and 2016). For context, the study as a whole: Template switching captured roughly one uniquely barcoded TCR beta cDNA molecule per two T cells in model experiments. The study measured age-related changes in TCR beta repertoire diversity using deep sequencing normalized with unique cDNA molecular identifiers. Donors were grouped into four age groups: young (average roughly 15 years), middle-aged (39), aged (approximately 58) and long-lived (approximately 75). To avoid experimental bias, donors of different ages were spread randomly across the sequencing lanes. Two additional independent replicas of 1 million unique cDNA reads from the same blood draw were analyzed for two donors (one aged 18 to 30 and one aged 80 or older).

Library prep was done by 5' RACE. The run used an Illumina HiSeq 2500. The second PCR ran for roughly 7 to 11 cycles and used a J-beta primer mix along with a sample-barcoded 5' primer. Each TCR beta cDNA molecule received a unique molecular identifier from a template-switch 5' adaptor carrying 12 random nucleotides. Each sample yielded at least 2.5 million CDR3-containing paired-end reads. The Mint cDNA synthesis kit, primed by a TRBC-specific oligonucleotide, was used to synthesize first-strand cDNA from all RNA. Following uracil-DNA glycosylase treatment, all cDNA underwent a first 18-cycle PCR with the universal primers M1SS and BC2_uni_R. The original pipeline was this. Each sample was normalized by randomly selecting 1 million high-quality reads, each carrying a distinct molecular identifier. Instead of being binned into consensus sequences, reads that shared molecular identifiers were thrown out. MiTCR, set to a Q25 quality threshold and the strictest error-elimination algorithm, was used for CDR3 identification, clonotype clustering and error correction. Lower-bound total TCR beta diversity was estimated with a nonparametric unseen species model using Euler transformation. TCRdb reprocessed the public reads (quality trimming at Q25 with fastp, clone calling with MiXCR) and kept in-frame beta chains. A single entry per CDR3 protein holds the most common genes and DNA from its merged rows. TCRdb, not the authors, supplied the V and J calls. The table for this sample lists some 900,000 distinct CDR3 sequences; 29% of them were counted only once. The ten largest clones take up around 15% of the sample.

The germline V gene sets CDR1 to LGHNA and CDR2 to YSLEER. The V and J ends are trimmed by 1 base and 10 bases, leaving 18 bases between them. The CDR3 sequence holds 15 residues, the cysteine and phenylalanine included. This entry keeps only the CDR3 DNA: 45 bases, framed from base 1. Donors were 35 to 40 systemically healthy Caucasian individuals from Russia aged roughly 6 to 95 years. Each donor gave 8.5 to 10 milliliters of peripheral blood, collected into EDTA-treated Vacutainer tubes. Ficoll-Paque density-gradient centrifugation was used to isolate PBMCs, with at least 6.5 million per sample. Total RNA, at least 5 micrograms per sample, was extracted from PBMCs with Trizol reagent. For every donor, an aliquot of PBMCs went through flow cytometry to measure the percentages of naive CD45RAhigh/CD27high T cells. On the study overall, not on this receptor specifically: There was a strong correlation between observed TCR beta diversity and the percentage of naive T cells measured by flow cytometry. Observed TCR beta diversity per million T cells fell roughly linearly with age, and a significant reduction was already apparent by age around 40. Donor CMV infection status was unknown, potentially confounding age-related changes in expanded clonotypes. Estimates of total diversity based on one million sequenced T cells were considered lower bounds and underestimates. The long-lived group showed more naive CD4+ T cells, fewer expanded clones and increased TCR diversity than the aged group, suggesting age selection. Bulk unsorted PBMC profiling prevented conclusive comparison of naive and antigen-experienced compartments.

This chain joins TRBV4-3 to TRBJ2-3; TRBD1 is a possible D gene, resting on 6 matching bases. Sequencing was carried out using blood. This TCR came from a woman aged 80 or older in good health. CDR3 sequence: CASSQVIQGMSSQYF. The DNA sequence reads TGCGCCAGCAGCCAAGTCATCCAGGGGATGTCGTCGCAGTATTTT.